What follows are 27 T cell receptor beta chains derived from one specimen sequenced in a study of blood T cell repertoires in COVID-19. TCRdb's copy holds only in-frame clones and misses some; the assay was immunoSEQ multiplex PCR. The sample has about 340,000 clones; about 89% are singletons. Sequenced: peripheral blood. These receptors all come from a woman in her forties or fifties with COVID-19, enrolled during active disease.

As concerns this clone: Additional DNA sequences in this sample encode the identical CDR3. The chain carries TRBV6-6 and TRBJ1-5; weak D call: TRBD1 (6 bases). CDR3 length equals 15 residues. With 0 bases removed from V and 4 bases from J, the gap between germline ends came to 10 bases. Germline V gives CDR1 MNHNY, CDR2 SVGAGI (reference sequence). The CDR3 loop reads CASSYSGGPNQPQHF. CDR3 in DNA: TGTGCCAGCAGTTACTCAGGGGGACCTAATCAGCCCCAGCATTTT.

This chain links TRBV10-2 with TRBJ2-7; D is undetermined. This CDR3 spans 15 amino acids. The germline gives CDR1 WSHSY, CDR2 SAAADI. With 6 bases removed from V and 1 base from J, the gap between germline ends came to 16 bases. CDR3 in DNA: TGCGCCAGCAGCCCGAGGAGTCCGCGGTCCTACGAGCAGTACTTC. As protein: CASSPRSPRSYEQYF.

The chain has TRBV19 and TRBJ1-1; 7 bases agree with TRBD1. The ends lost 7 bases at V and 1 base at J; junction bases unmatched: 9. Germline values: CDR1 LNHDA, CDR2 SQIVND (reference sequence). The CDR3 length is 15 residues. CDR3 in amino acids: CASTPGQLKNTEAFF. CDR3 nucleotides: TGTGCCAGTACCCCGGGACAGTTAAAGAACACTGAAGCTTTCTTT. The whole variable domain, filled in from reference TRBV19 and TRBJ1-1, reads DGGITQSPKYLFRKEGQNVTLSCEQNLNHDAMYWYRQDPGQGLRLIYYSQIVNDFQKGDIAEGYSVSREKKESFPLTVTSAQKNPTAFYLCASTPGQLKNTEAFFGQGTRLTVV.

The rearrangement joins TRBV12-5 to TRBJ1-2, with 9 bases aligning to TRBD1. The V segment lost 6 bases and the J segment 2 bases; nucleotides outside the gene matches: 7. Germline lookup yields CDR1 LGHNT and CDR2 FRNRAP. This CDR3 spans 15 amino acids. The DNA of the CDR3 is TGTGCTAGTGGGGAGACAGGGGGATTAAACTATGGCTACACCTTC. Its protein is CASGETGGLNYGYTF.

CDR3 DNA sequence: TGTGCCAGCAGCTTGGAGGGTTACGGGAGAGATTACAATGAGCAGTTCTTC. Its translation: CASSLEGYGRDYNEQFF. This chain links TRBV5-8 with TRBJ2-1, with D tentatively TRBD2 (6 bases). The V end was cut by 0 bases, the J end by 4 bases, with 17 bases between. CDR3 length: 17 amino acids. Germline values: CDR1 SGHTS, CDR2 YDEGEE.

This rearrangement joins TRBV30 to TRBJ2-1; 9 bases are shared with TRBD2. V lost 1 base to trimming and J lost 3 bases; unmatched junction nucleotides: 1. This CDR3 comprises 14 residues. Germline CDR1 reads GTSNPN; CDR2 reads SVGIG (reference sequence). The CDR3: CAWSGTSVYNEQFF. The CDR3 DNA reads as TGTGCCTGGAGTGGGACTAGCGTCTACAATGAGCAGTTCTTC.

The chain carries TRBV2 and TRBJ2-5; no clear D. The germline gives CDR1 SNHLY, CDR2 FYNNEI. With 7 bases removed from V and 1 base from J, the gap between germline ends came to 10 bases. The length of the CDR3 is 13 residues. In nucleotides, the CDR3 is TGTGCCAGCAATTATATAGTCCAAGAGACCCAGTACTTC. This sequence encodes CASNYIVQETQYF.

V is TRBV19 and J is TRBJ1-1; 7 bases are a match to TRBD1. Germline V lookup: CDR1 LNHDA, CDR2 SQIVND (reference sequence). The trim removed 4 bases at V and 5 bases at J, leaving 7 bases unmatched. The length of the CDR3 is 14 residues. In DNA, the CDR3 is TGTGCCAGTAGTAGAACGACAGGGTTGACTGAAGCTTTCTTT. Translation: CASSRTTGLTEAFF. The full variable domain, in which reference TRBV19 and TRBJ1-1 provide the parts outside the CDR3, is DGGITQSPKYLFRKEGQNVTLSCEQNLNHDAMYWYRQDPGQGLRLIYYSQIVNDFQKGDIAEGYSVSREKKESFPLTVTSAQKNPTAFYLCASSRTTGLTEAFFGQGTRLTVV.

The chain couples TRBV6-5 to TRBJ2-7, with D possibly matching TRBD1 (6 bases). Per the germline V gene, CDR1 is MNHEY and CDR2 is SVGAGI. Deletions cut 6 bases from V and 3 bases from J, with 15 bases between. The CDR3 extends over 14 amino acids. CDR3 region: CASRVGQTIYEQYF. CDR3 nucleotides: TGTGCCAGCAGGGTAGGACAGACCATCTACGAGCAGTACTTC.

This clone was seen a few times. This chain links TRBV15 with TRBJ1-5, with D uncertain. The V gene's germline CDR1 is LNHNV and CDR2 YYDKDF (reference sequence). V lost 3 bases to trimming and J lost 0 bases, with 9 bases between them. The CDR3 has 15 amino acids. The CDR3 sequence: CATSRFGDSNQPQHF. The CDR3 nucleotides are TGTGCCACCAGCAGGTTCGGAGATAGCAATCAGCCCCAGCATTTT.

The CDR3 protein is CASSGQGSSGYTF. Here the CDR3 DNA reads TGTGCCAGCAGCGGGCAGGGAAGCAGTGGCTACACCTTC. The chain uses TRBV12-3 or TRBV12-4 and TRBJ1-2; maybe TRBD1 (5 bases). This CDR3 is 13 amino acids long. The V and J ends lost 6 bases and 7 bases respectively, with 15 bases between them.

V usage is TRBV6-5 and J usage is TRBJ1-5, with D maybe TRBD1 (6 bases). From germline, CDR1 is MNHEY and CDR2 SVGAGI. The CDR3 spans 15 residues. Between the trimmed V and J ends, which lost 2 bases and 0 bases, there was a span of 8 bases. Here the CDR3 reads CASSYGGGSNQPQHF. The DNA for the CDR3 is TGTGCCAGCAGTTACGGGGGCGGTAGCAATCAGCCCCAGCATTTT.

The CDR3 sequence is CASSSVNLESPLHF. The CDR3 bases are TGTGCCAGCAGTTCCGTGAACTTGGAGTCACCCCTCCACTTT. The chain combines TRBV6-5 with TRBJ1-6; no clear D gene. Germline V gene lookup returns CDR1 MNHEY and CDR2 SVGAGI. CDR3 length: 14 residues. Trimming removed 4 bases at V and 10 bases at J, with 14 bases between.

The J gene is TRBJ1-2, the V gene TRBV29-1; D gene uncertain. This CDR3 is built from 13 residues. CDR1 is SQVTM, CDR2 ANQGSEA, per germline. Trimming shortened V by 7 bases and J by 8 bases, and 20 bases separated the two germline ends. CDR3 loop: CSARPILEVGYTF. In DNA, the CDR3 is TGCAGCGCCAGACCAATTCTCGAGGTGGGCTACACCTTC.

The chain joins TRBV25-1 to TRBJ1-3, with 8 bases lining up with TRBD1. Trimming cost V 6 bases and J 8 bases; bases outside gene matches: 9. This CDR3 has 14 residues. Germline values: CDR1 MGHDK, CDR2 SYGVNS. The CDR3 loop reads CASSATGALHTIYF. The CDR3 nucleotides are TGTGCCAGCAGCGCGACAGGGGCCCTGCACACCATATATTTT.

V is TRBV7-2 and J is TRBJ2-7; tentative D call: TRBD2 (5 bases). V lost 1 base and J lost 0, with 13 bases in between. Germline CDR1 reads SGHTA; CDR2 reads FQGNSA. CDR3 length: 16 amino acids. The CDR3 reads CASSLVGGYSSYEQYF. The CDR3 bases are TGTGCCAGCAGCTTAGTAGGCGGGTACAGCTCCTACGAGCAGTACTTC.

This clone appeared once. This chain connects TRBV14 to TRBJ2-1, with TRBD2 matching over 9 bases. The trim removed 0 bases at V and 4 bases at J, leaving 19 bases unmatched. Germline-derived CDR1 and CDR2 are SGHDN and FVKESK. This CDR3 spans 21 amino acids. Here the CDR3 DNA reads TGTGCCAGCAGCCAAGATGGGTGGGGACTAGCCCTAACTGGCGCTTACAATGAGCAGTTCTTC. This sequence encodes CASSQDGWGLALTGAYNEQFF. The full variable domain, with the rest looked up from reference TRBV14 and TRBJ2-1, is EAGVTQFPSHSVIEKGQTVTLRCDPISGHDNLYWYRRVMGKEIKFLLHFVKESKQDESGMPNNRFLAERTGGTYSTLKVQPAELEDSGVYFCASSQDGWGLALTGAYNEQFFGPGTRLTVL.

CDR3 sequence: CASSSGRPRGSAKNIQYF. CDR3 DNA sequence: TGTGCCAGCAGTAGCGGGAGGCCCAGGGGGTCAGCCAAAAACATTCAGTACTTC. The chain has TRBV27 and TRBJ2-4, with 9 bases identical to TRBD2. The CDR3 is 18 residues long. Germline V gene sequence: CDR1 MNHEY, CDR2 SMNVEV (reference sequence). V shed 5 bases and J 0 bases; nucleotides not matched to a gene: 11.

CDR3 sequence reads: CASSSGTATTNEKLFF. The CDR3 DNA follows: TGTGCCAGCAGCTCCGGGACAGCCACAACTAATGAAAAACTGTTTTTT. This chain uses TRBV7-9 with TRBJ1-4; 7 bases line up with TRBD1. This CDR3 contains 16 residues. V shed 4 bases and J 0 bases; nucleotides not matched to a gene: 5. Germline values: CDR1 SEHNR, CDR2 FQNEAQ (reference sequence).

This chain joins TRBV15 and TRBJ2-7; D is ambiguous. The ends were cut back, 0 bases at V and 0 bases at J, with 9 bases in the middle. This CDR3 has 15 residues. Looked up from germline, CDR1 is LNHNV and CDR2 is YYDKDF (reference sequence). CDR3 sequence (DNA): TGTGCCACCAGCAGAGAGGTCGGAGACTCCTACGAGCAGTACTTC. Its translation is CATSREVGDSYEQYF.

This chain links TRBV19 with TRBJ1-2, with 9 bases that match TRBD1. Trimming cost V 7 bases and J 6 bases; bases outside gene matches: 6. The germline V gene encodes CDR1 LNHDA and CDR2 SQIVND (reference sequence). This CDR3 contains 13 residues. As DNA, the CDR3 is TGTGCCAGTAACTTCGACAGGGGGGATGGCTACACCTTC. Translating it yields CASNFDRGDGYTF.

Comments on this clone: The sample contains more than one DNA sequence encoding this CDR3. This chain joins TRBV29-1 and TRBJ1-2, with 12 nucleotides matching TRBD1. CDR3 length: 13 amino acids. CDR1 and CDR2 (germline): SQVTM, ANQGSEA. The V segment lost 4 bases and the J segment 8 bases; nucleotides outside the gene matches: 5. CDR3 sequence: CSVVGQGAWGYTF. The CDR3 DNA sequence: TGCAGCGTTGTGGGACAGGGGGCCTGGGGCTACACCTTC.

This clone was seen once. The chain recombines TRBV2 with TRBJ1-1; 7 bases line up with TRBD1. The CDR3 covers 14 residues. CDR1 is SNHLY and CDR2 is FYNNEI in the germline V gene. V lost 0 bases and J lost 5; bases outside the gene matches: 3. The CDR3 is CASSEAQGLTEAFF. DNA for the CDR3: TGTGCCAGCAGTGAAGCACAGGGGTTGACTGAAGCTTTCTTT.

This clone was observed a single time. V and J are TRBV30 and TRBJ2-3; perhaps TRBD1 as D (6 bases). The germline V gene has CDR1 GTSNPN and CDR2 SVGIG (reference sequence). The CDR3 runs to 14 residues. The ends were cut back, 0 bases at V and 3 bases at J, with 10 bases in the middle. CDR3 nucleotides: TGTGCCTGGAGTGTACAGGGTGGTACAGATACGCAGTATTTT. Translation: CAWSVQGGTDTQYF.

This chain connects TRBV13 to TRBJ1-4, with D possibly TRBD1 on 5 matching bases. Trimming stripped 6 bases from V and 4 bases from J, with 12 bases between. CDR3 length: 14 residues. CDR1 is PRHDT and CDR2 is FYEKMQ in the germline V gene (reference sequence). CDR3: CASSTGAVNEKLFF. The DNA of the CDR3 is TGTGCCAGCAGTACTGGGGCGGTTAATGAAAAACTGTTTTTT.

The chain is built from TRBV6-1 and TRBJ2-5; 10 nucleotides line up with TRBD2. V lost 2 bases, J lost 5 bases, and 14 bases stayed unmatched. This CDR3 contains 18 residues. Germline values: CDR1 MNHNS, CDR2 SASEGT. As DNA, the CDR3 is TGTGCCAGCAGTGAAATCCCGGCTAGCGGGAGTAGTCGGGAGACCCAGTACTTC. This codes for CASSEIPASGSSRETQYF.

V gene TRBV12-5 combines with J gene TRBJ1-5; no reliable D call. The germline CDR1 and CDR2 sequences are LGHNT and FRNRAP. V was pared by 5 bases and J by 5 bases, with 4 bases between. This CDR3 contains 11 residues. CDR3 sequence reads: CASGPHQPQHF. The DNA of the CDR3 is TGTGCTAGTGGTCCTCATCAGCCCCAGCATTTT.